This TCR beta chain came from a study of blood T cell repertoires in COVID-19. Study background: T cells, B-cell-depleted T cells, or PBMCs supplied cDNA or gDNA.

The CDR3 is 13 residues long. The germline V and J ends were trimmed by 3 bases and 7 bases, with 14 bases remaining between them. CDR1 is SGDLS and CDR2 is YYNGEE in the germline V gene. Clones were read by immunoSEQ multiplex PCR, and TCRdb kept only the in-frame ones, dropping some. The sample includes 250,000 to 300,000 clones, about 85% of them seen just once. The chain carries TRBV9 and TRBJ2-7, with D possibly being TRBD1 (6 bases). The clonotype originates from a young man with active or convalescent COVID-19. The source material was peripheral blood. CDR3 sequence (DNA): TGTGCCAGCAGCGCTCTACAGGGTACAGAGCAGTACTTC. This gives the protein CASSALQGTEQYF.